Sequencing of this T cell receptor beta chain was carried out in a study of tumor and adjacent non-tumor tissue in lung cancer. Study background: Samples averaged about 4.17 million productive TCRbeta reads each.

The CDR3 sequence is 12 residues long. Germline CDR1 SGHAT, CDR2 FQNNGV. This sample's RNA came from whole unsorted tissue. More than 3 cm separated this lung sample from the edge of the tumor. TCRbeta libraries were built with three rounds of nested PCR, modified from ARM-PCR. TCRdb re-called the multiplex PCR reads through MiXCR, storing one row per CDR3 protein. The repertoire holds 60,000 to 90,000 distinct CDR3 sequences, with around 65% as singletons. Worth noting for this clonotype: Germline is not matched at one junction end, which may reflect a read error.

The sample taken for sequencing was distant non-tumor lung tissue. V usage is TRBV11-2 and J usage is TRBJ2-3, with TRBD2 as a possible D gene (6 bases). This clonotype originated in a woman aged 45 to 65 with non-small cell lung cancer. This CDR3 reads CASSLTGDRQYF. The CDR3 nucleotides are TGTGCCAGCAGCCTCACGGGAGATAGGCAGTATTTT.